The 9 T cell receptor beta chains given below trace back to one sample, sequenced in a study of T cell repertoires in cytomegalovirus infection. MiXCR, applied by TCRdb to the reads, yields one record per CDR3 protein. The table shows 250,000 to 300,000 distinct CDR3 sequences, with roughly an eighth occurring only once. Sequenced material: PBMCs. The receptors were sampled from a human donor in good health (CMV status not recorded). Some clones in this sample may be carry-over from other donors' samples.

This clonotype turned up a few times. J is TRBJ1-2 and V is TRBV29-1, with D possibly TRBD1 on 5 matching bases. Germline values: CDR1 SQVTM, CDR2 ANQGSEA. V was shortened by 7 bases and J by 3 bases, with 9 bases between the two germline ends. This CDR3 is 11 amino acids long. The CDR3 coding sequence is TGCAGCGGGTGGGGGGACTATGGCTACACCTTC. This codes for CSGWGDYGYTF.

This clonotype was observed at least ten times. This chain links TRBV19 with TRBJ2-2; the match to TRBD1 covers 9 bases. Germline CDR1 LNHDA, CDR2 SQIVND (reference sequence). This CDR3 comprises 16 residues. The J segment lost 3 bases and the V segment lost 4 bases, leaving 6 bases of the junction unmatched. The CDR3: CASSRSGQGYTGELFF. As DNA, the CDR3 is TGTGCCAGTAGTAGATCGGGACAGGGTTACACCGGGGAGCTGTTTTTT.

This clonotype was observed at least ten times. The rearrangement joins TRBV19 to TRBJ1-1; no clear D gene. The CDR3 totals 15 residues. The V end lost 1 base, the J end lost 5 bases, and 14 bases lay between the germline ends. From germline, CDR1 is LNHDA and CDR2 SQIVND (reference sequence). CDR3 residues: CASSIAGLRRTEAFF. The CDR3 region has the DNA TGTGCCAGTAGTATAGCTGGCCTTCGGAGGACTGAAGCTTTCTTT.

This clonotype was counted between two and nine times. The chain joins TRBV19 to TRBJ2-7; 9 bases line up with TRBD1. Trimming cost V 3 bases and J 2 bases; bases outside gene matches: 8. This CDR3 has 16 residues. Germline assignment: CDR1 LNHDA and CDR2 SQIVND (reference sequence). CDR3 region: CASSIQATGGAYEQYF. CDR3 sequence (DNA): TGTGCCAGTAGTATCCAGGCGACAGGGGGAGCCTACGAGCAGTACTTC.

This clonotype has just a few counts. The chain has TRBV5-1 and TRBJ2-1; 7 bases fit TRBD1. The CDR3 extends over 16 amino acids. V was pared by 3 bases and J by 1 base, with 7 bases of the junction left unmatched. Germline loops: CDR1 SGHRS, CDR2 YFSETQ. CDR3 nucleotide sequence: TGCGCCAGCAGCTCGTGGGCAGGGGGATCCTACAATGAGCAGTTCTTC. Its protein is CASSSWAGGSYNEQFF.

This clonotype was recorded many times. The V and J genes are TRBV12-3 or TRBV12-4 and TRBJ2-5; TRBD2 matches at 11 bases. The CDR3 is made up of 15 amino acids. With 6 bases clipped from V and 5 bases from J, the junction kept 8 bases outside the gene matches. The chain's CDR3 is CASSTLAGGNETQYF. The CDR3 bases are TGTGCCAGCAGCACCCTAGCGGGGGGCAACGAGACCCAGTACTTC.

The chain joins TRBV25-1 to TRBJ2-1, with D perhaps matching TRBD1 or TRBD2 (5 bases each). V was clipped by 3 bases and J by 0 bases, with 12 bases between them. The CDR3 spans 16 residues. Germline CDR1 MGHDK, CDR2 SYGVNS. This chain's CDR3 is CASSESVGTSYNEQFF. The CDR3 nucleotides are TGTGCCAGCAGTGAGTCGGTCGGGACCTCCTACAATGAGCAGTTCTTC.

This clonotype was seen ten or more times. The chain recombines TRBV7-2 with TRBJ2-1; D is ambiguous. CDR3 length equals 15 residues. The germline gives CDR1 SGHTA, CDR2 FQGNSA. V was trimmed by 1 base and J by 9 bases, leaving 16 bases between them. CDR3: CASSLVSFRVSEQFF. DNA of the CDR3: TGTGCCAGCAGCTTAGTATCATTTCGAGTCAGTGAGCAGTTCTTC.

This chain connects TRBV28 to TRBJ2-3; the D is unclear. There are 12 residues in the CDR3. V was clipped by 1 base and J by 6 bases, with 5 bases between them. Per germline, CDR1 MDHEN and CDR2 SYDVKM. The CDR3 nucleotides are TGTGCCAGCAGTTTATCGATTGATACGCAGTATTTT. Residues: CASSLSIDTQYF. The full variable domain, in which reference TRBV28 and TRBJ2-3 provide the parts outside the CDR3, is DVKVTQSSRYLVKRTGEKVFLECVQDMDHENMFWYRQDPGLGLRLIYFSYDVKMKEKGDIPEGYSVSREKKERFSLILESASTNQTSMYLCASSLSIDTQYFGPGTRLTVL.